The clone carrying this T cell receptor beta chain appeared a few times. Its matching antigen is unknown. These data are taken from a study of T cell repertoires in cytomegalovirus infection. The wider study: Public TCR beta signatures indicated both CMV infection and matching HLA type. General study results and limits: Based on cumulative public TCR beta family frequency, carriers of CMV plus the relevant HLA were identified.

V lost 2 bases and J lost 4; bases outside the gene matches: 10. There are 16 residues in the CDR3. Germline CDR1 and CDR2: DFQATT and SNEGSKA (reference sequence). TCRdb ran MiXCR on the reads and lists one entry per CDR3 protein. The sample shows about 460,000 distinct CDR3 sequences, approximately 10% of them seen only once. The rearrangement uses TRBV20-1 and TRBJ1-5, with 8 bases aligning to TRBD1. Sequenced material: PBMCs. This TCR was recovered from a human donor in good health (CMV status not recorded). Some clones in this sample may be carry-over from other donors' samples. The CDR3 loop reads CSARSQGALGNQPQHF. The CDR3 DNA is TGCAGTGCTAGAAGTCAGGGGGCGTTGGGAAATCAGCCCCAGCATTTT.